These 28 T cell receptor beta chains were sequenced from one sample in a study of blood T cell repertoires in COVID-19 (dated by TCRdb to 2020 to 2022). Library preparation was by the immunoSEQ multiplex PCR assay. TCRdb obtained this table from immuneACCESS and retained in-frame rearrangements with V and J assigned. These tables miss some clones; where compared with another copy, unresolved V genes account for less than half of the shortfall, and the remainder is unexplained. A total of roughly 200,000 clones appear in this sample, approximately 86% of them only once. Approximately 3% of the sample is taken by the ten largest. The specimen was peripheral blood. The receptors were sampled from a man aged 60 to 75 with acute or convalescent COVID-19.

The J gene is TRBJ2-5, the V gene TRBV27, with 9 bases aligning to TRBD2. The V gene end was trimmed by 5 bases and the J gene end by 2 bases; junction bases not matched to a gene: 18. This CDR3 spans 19 amino acids. CDR1 and CDR2 (germline): MNHEY, SMNVEV (reference sequence). The CDR3 nucleotides are TGTGCCAGCAGTCCCCGTACGGCGGGGGGGCTTGGTCAACAAGAGACCCAGTACTTC. Protein: CASSPRTAGGLGQQETQYF.

This clone was detected once. This chain links TRBV2 with TRBJ2-5, with a possible D match to TRBD2 (5 bases). CDR1 SNHLY and CDR2 FYNNEI come from the germline V gene. This CDR3 is 12 amino acids long. Trimming removed 1 base from V and 7 bases from J, with 7 bases in between. CDR3 protein: CASSEVAGTQYF. The CDR3 nucleotides read TGTGCCAGCAGTGAAGTTGCGGGGACCCAGTACTTC.

The rearrangement uses TRBV25-1 and TRBJ1-2; 9 bases align to TRBD1. Germline values: CDR1 MGHDK, CDR2 SYGVNS. CDR3 length: 15 amino acids. Losses at the gene ends were 1 base for V and 3 bases for J; bases not matched to a gene: 3. The DNA for the CDR3 is TGTGCCAGCAGTGAATTGGGGACAGGGTACTATGGCTACACCTTC. Amino acids: CASSELGTGYYGYTF.

The CDR3 loop reads CASSQDPGSDTDTQYF. DNA for the CDR3: TGTGCCAGCAGCCAAGACCCCGGCAGCGACACAGATACGCAGTATTTT. The V and J genes are TRBV4-2 and TRBJ2-3; D not resolved. Trimming took 0 bases from V and 2 from J, leaving 12 bases between them. Germline V CDR1 and CDR2: LGHNA, YNFKEQ. The CDR3 runs 16 residues.

The chain combines TRBV7-2 with TRBJ2-7; TRBD1 might be the D (6 bases). Germline CDR1 reads SGHTA; CDR2 reads FQGNSA. The V end lost 1 base, the J end lost 2 bases, and 21 bases lay between the germline ends. The CDR3 is made up of 18 amino acids. The CDR3 DNA is TGTGCCAGCAGCTTAGAAGTCGGCGGACAGATAAGCGCCTACGAGCAGTACTTC. It encodes CASSLEVGGQISAYEQYF.

The rearrangement uses TRBV3-1 (or the pseudogene TRBV3-2) and TRBJ2-5, with 12 bases lining up with TRBD2. V was pared by 4 bases and J by 0 bases, with 9 bases of the junction left unmatched. This CDR3 has 18 residues. From germline, CDR1 is LGHDT and CDR2 YNNKEL (reference sequence). The CDR3 loop reads CASSPTTGLAGHQETQYF. CDR3 in DNA: TGTGCCAGCAGCCCCACCACCGGACTAGCGGGGCACCAAGAGACCCAGTACTTC.

This clone was recorded only once. This sequence joins TRBV27 and TRBJ2-5; weak D call: TRBD1 (5 bases). V was cut by 3 bases and J by 5 bases, with 10 bases left in between. The CDR3 covers 13 residues. Per the germline V gene, CDR1 is MNHEY and CDR2 is SMNVEV (reference sequence). The CDR3 region is CASSFSGLETQYF. DNA of the CDR3: TGTGCCAGCAGTTTCTCAGGGCTGGAGACCCAGTACTTC.

J is TRBJ2-3 and V is TRBV11-2, with a tentative D call TRBD2 (7 bases). CDR3 size: 15 residues. Germline lookup yields CDR1 SGHAT and CDR2 FQNNGV. V lost 6 bases to trimming and J lost 3 bases, with 16 bases between them. The chain's CDR3 is CASRRVGGATDTQYF. The CDR3 DNA sequence: TGTGCCAGCAGGAGAGTGGGGGGGGCGACAGATACGCAGTATTTT.

This clone was picked up a small number of times. The chain joins TRBV7-9 to TRBJ1-2; TRBD1 agrees at 7 bases. Germline assignment: CDR1 SEHNR and CDR2 FQNEAQ (reference sequence). CDR3 length: 14 residues. J gave up 4 bases and V 4 bases, and 6 bases lay outside the gene matches. Here the CDR3 reads CASSYVGQTYGYTF. As DNA, the CDR3 is TGTGCCAGCAGCTATGTGGGACAGACCTATGGCTACACCTTC.

V is TRBV7-2 and J is TRBJ1-1; D is uncertain. The V and J ends lost 3 bases and 5 bases respectively, with 10 bases between them. The CDR3 is 13 amino acids. The V gene's germline CDR1 is SGHTA and CDR2 FQGNSA. CDR3 loop: CASSFWGGTEAFF. As DNA, the CDR3 is TGTGCCAGCAGCTTTTGGGGAGGAACTGAAGCTTTCTTT.

This sequence joins TRBV5-1 and TRBJ2-1; no firm D call. The CDR3 length is 14 residues. Germline CDR1 reads SGHRS; CDR2 reads YFSETQ. The germline V and J ends were trimmed by 1 base and 10 bases, with 15 bases remaining between them. The CDR3 here is CASSLTLAVPEQFF. CDR3 DNA: TGCGCCAGCAGCTTGACGTTGGCCGTCCCCGAGCAGTTCTTC.

The chain couples TRBV6-5 to TRBJ1-1, with 10 bases fitting TRBD1. Germline V CDR1 and CDR2: MNHEY, SVGAGI. CDR3 length equals 14 residues. The V and J ends lost 1 base and 6 bases, in that order; junction bases with no gene match: 2. The CDR3 reads CASSYYGQGAEAFF. The CDR3 DNA follows: TGTGCCAGCAGTTACTACGGACAGGGGGCTGAAGCTTTCTTT.

The V and J genes are TRBV5-5 and TRBJ1-2; 9 bases fit TRBD1. The length of the CDR3 is 15 residues. With V trimmed by 5 bases and J by 7 bases, 12 bases remained unmatched. Germline lookup yields CDR1 SGHKS and CDR2 YYEKEE (reference sequence). The CDR3 loop reads CASRLSPGQGRGYTF. CDR3 DNA sequence: TGTGCCAGCAGATTAAGCCCGGGACAGGGTCGTGGCTACACCTTC.

The chain recombines TRBV7-2 with TRBJ2-1; weak D call: TRBD1 (5 bases). The CDR3 loop spans 13 amino acids. Per germline, CDR1 SGHTA and CDR2 FQGNSA. Between the trimmed V and J ends, which lost 3 bases and 7 bases, there was a span of 10 bases. The CDR3: CASSFGRANEQFF. CDR3 nucleotide sequence: TGTGCCAGCAGCTTTGGCAGGGCAAATGAGCAGTTCTTC.

V usage is TRBV5-1 and J usage is TRBJ2-2; 9 bases are shared with TRBD1. Looked up from germline, CDR1 is SGHRS and CDR2 is YFSETQ. This CDR3 is 18 amino acids long. V lost 0 bases to trimming and J lost 7 bases; unmatched junction nucleotides: 13. CDR3 region: CASSLAIAGTGSVGELFF. The CDR3 DNA sequence: TGCGCCAGCAGCTTGGCCATCGCCGGGACAGGGTCGGTCGGGGAGCTGTTTTTT.

Of note for this clone: A junction end diverges from the germline sequence, so it may reflect a read error. This chain joins TRBV6-5 and TRBJ1-6; no clear D gene. In germline, CDR1 is MNHEY, CDR2 SVGAGI. The CDR3 sequence is 15 residues long. This chain's CDR3 is CASSDSGRNNSPLHF. The CDR3 DNA sequence: TGTGCCAGCAGTGACTCGGGCCGTAATAATTCACCCCTCCACTTT.

The chain links TRBV24-1 to TRBJ2-1; 13 bases align to TRBD2. V dropped 4 bases and J dropped 5; count of bases not matched to a gene: 4. This CDR3 spans 16 amino acids. CDR1 and CDR2 (germline): KGHDR, SFDVKD. Written as DNA, the CDR3 is TGTGCCACCAGTGACCCGACTAGCGGGGGGCACAATGAGCAGTTCTTC. This codes for CATSDPTSGGHNEQFF.

The chain couples TRBV4-3 to TRBJ1-4; D gene uncertain. V lost 1 base and J 8 bases, leaving 11 bases between the germline ends. The CDR3 spans 14 residues. CDR1 is LGHNA and CDR2 is YSLEER in the germline V gene. Written as DNA, the CDR3 is TGCGCCAGCAGCCAAGCCGCTCACCTAGAAAAACTGTTTTTT. Protein sequence: CASSQAAHLEKLFF.

V is TRBV28 and J is TRBJ1-2; possibly TRBD1 for D (5 bases). Germline V gives CDR1 MDHEN, CDR2 SYDVKM. The CDR3 is 13 residues long. The V end was cut by 6 bases, the J end by 5 bases, with 13 bases between. CDR3 DNA: TGTGCCAGCAGGACCTCAGGGTTTTATGGCTACACCTTC. Its translation is CASRTSGFYGYTF.

This rearrangement joins TRBV27 to TRBJ1-5; tentatively, D is TRBD1 (5 bases). CDR3 size: 15 residues. V was clipped by 2 bases and J by 4 bases, with 12 bases between them. The V gene's germline CDR1 is MNHEY and CDR2 SMNVEV (reference sequence). CDR3: CASSLGQGKNQPQHF. DNA of the CDR3: TGTGCCAGCAGTTTAGGGCAGGGTAAAAATCAGCCCCAGCATTTT.

This clone was seen once. The chain has TRBV27 and TRBJ2-3; D gene uncertain. V lost 0 bases to trimming and J lost 1 base, with 20 bases between them. CDR3 length equals 19 residues. Germline V lookup: CDR1 MNHEY, CDR2 SMNVEV (reference sequence). CDR3 sequence (DNA): TGTGCCAGCAGTTTATCTGCAGTCAGACTTAGTCCACGCACAGATACGCAGTATTTT. Translating gives CASSLSAVRLSPRTDTQYF.

The chain carries TRBV7-8 and TRBJ2-1, with D maybe TRBD2 (5 bases). Per germline, CDR1 SGHVS and CDR2 FQNEAQ. This CDR3 is built from 16 residues. V gave up 2 bases and J gave up 4 bases, with 15 bases separating them. In nucleotides, the CDR3 is TGTGCCAGCAGCTTATTCACCGGGGTCCAGTACAATGAGCAGTTCTTC. Encoded protein: CASSLFTGVQYNEQFF.

The J gene is TRBJ2-7, the V gene TRBV30, with D perhaps matching TRBD1 (5 bases). Per germline, CDR1 GTSNPN and CDR2 SVGIG (reference sequence). This CDR3 contains 19 residues. V was cut by 1 base and J by 9 bases, with 34 bases left in between. CDR3 in amino acids: CAWSESVGFRTLLSVRQYF. CDR3 sequence (DNA): TGTGCCTGGAGTGAATCGGTGGGATTTCGGACACTCCTATCGGTGAGGCAGTACTTC.

This chain joins TRBV25-1 and TRBJ2-7; D remains ambiguous. The CDR3 sequence is 14 residues long. Germline V gene data show CDR1 as MGHDK and CDR2 as SYGVNS. Trimming stripped 4 bases from V and 5 bases from J, with 15 bases between. The CDR3 DNA reads TGTGCCAGCAGTGGCGACCGTGGGCCCCACGAGCAGTACTTC. Translated, it gives CASSGDRGPHEQYF.

This clone was counted only a few times. J is TRBJ2-2 and V is TRBV5-1; 7 positions match TRBD1. Germline V gene sequence: CDR1 SGHRS, CDR2 YFSETQ. V dropped 4 bases and J dropped 6; count of bases not matched to a gene: 6. The CDR3 contains 14 residues. This CDR3 is CASSTRTGPGELFF. The DNA of the CDR3 is TGCGCCAGCAGCACTCGGACAGGACCCGGGGAGCTGTTTTTT.

This clone showed up just a few times. The chain has TRBV2 and TRBJ1-5; D is possibly TRBD1 (5 bases). The CDR3 is 14 amino acids. The germline V gene has CDR1 SNHLY and CDR2 FYNNEI. The V and J ends lost 7 bases and 7 bases respectively, with 17 bases between them. The CDR3 DNA reads as TGTGCCAGCAAAAGGGAGGGGATAGACCAGCCCCAGCATTTT. This sequence encodes CASKREGIDQPQHF.

This rearrangement joins TRBV2 to TRBJ2-4, with TRBD2 identical over 8 bases. V dropped 2 bases and J dropped 0; count of bases not matched to a gene: 6. This CDR3 region has 17 residues. Germline V gives CDR1 SNHLY, CDR2 FYNNEI. CDR3 protein: CASSEKAGGLAKNIQYF. For the CDR3, the DNA is TGTGCCAGCAGTGAAAAGGCGGGGGGCTTAGCCAAAAACATTCAGTACTTC.

This clone was found a few times. Within the sample, other DNA sequences also encode this same CDR3. The chain links TRBV6-5 to TRBJ1-2, with TRBD1 matching 11 bases. V lost 3 bases, J lost 4 bases, and 7 bases stayed unmatched. The CDR3 loop spans 16 amino acids. The V gene's germline CDR1 is MNHEY and CDR2 SVGAGI. The CDR3 DNA sequence: TGTGCCAGCAGTTATTCCCGGACAGGGGGCGGCTATGGCTACACCTTC. This gives the protein CASSYSRTGGGYGYTF.